These 14 T cell receptor beta chains were all obtained from the same sample, sequenced in a study of blood T cell repertoires in COVID-19. Data came from immunoSEQ multiplex PCR; TCRdb stores just in-frame clones and leaves some out. The sample lists 250,000 to 300,000 clones; about nine tenths were seen once. Sequences were obtained from PBMCs or T cells enriched from blood (not recorded which). The receptors originated from a man aged 18-30 years who had recovered from COVID-19.

This clone was observed a single time. This chain links TRBV14 with TRBJ2-1; 14 bases fit TRBD2. The ends lost 4 bases at V and 3 bases at J; junction bases unmatched: 17. From germline, CDR1 is SGHDN and CDR2 FVKESK. The CDR3 is made up of 21 amino acids. CDR3 in amino acids: CASSLSWWGTSGRSFYNEQFF. In DNA, the CDR3 is TGTGCCAGCAGCCTATCCTGGTGGGGGACTAGCGGGAGATCTTTCTACAATGAGCAGTTCTTC.

J is TRBJ2-7 and V is TRBV5-1; 8 bases agree with TRBD1. V was clipped by 5 bases and J by 5 bases; unmatched bases: 15. This CDR3 spans 16 amino acids. Germline V lookup: CDR1 SGHRS, CDR2 YFSETQ. CDR3 bases: TGCGCCAGCAGATTAGCTGTAGGACAGGGTGACCACGAGCAGTACTTC. Protein product: CASRLAVGQGDHEQYF. Variable domain in full (rest from reference TRBV5-1 and TRBJ2-7): KAGVTQTPRYLIKTRGQQVTLSCSPISGHRSVSWYQQTPGQGLQFLFEYFSETQRNKGNFPGRFSGRQFSNSRSEMNVSTLELGDSALYLCASRLAVGQGDHEQYFGPGTRLTVT.

The chain links TRBV3-1 (or the pseudogene TRBV3-2) to TRBJ2-7; TRBD2 might be the D (5 bases). CDR1 and CDR2 from the germline V gene are LGHDT and YNNKEL (reference sequence). Between the trimmed V and J ends, which lost 0 bases and 9 bases, there was a span of 15 bases. CDR3 length equals 14 residues. The CDR3 coding sequence is TGTGCCAGCAGCCAAGATACCATCGCGGGCGTGCAGTACTTC. Encoded protein: CASSQDTIAGVQYF.

This chain links TRBV4-1 with TRBJ2-1; no definite D call. Germline values: CDR1 MGHRA, CDR2 YSYEKL. Trimming removed 4 bases at V and 5 bases at J, with 9 bases between. CDR3 size: 13 residues. In DNA, the CDR3 is TGCGCCAGCAGCCTCGCCCCTAACAATGAGCAGTTCTTC. Translated, it gives CASSLAPNNEQFF.

This rearrangement joins TRBV11-3 to TRBJ2-7, with 7 nucleotides matching TRBD1. V was clipped by 5 bases and J by 3 bases; unmatched bases: 7. CDR1 is SGHNT and CDR2 is YENEEA in the germline V gene. CDR3 length equals 14 residues. The CDR3 region is CASSLTDRVYEQYF. CDR3 DNA: TGTGCCAGCAGCCTCACCGACAGGGTCTACGAGCAGTACTTC.

The chain employs TRBV10-2 and TRBJ1-1; the match to TRBD1 covers 7 bases. The CDR3 has 15 residues. V lost 0 bases, J lost 5 bases, and 6 bases stayed unmatched. Germline CDR1 WSHSY, CDR2 SAAADI. CDR3 sequence: CASSESTTGWTEAFF. Written as DNA, the CDR3 is TGCGCCAGCAGTGAGTCCACGACAGGGTGGACTGAAGCTTTCTTT.

The chain links TRBV3-1 (or the pseudogene TRBV3-2) to TRBJ2-1; 8 positions match TRBD1. There are 15 residues in the CDR3. CDR1 is LGHDT, CDR2 YNNKEL, per germline (reference sequence). J was trimmed by 4 bases and V by 5 bases; bases with no gene match: 7. CDR3: CASSTRDRSYNEQFF. The CDR3 DNA sequence: TGTGCCAGCAGCACCCGGGACAGGTCATACAATGAGCAGTTCTTC.

The V gene is TRBV2, the J gene TRBJ1-5; no clear D gene. The germline CDR1 and CDR2 sequences are SNHLY and FYNNEI. The CDR3 contains 14 residues. V was trimmed by 6 bases and J by 7 bases, leaving 16 bases between them. The CDR3 spells CASSVVRGGQPQHF. As DNA, the CDR3 is TGTGCCAGCAGCGTCGTCCGGGGTGGACAGCCCCAGCATTTT.

The chain links TRBV18 to TRBJ1-4; D not certain. This CDR3 spans 14 amino acids. V shed 4 bases and J shed 7 bases, with 13 bases lying between them. Germline V CDR1 and CDR2: KGHSH, LQKENI. CDR3 in amino acids: CASSREGYGEKLFF. In DNA, the CDR3 is TGTGCCAGCTCACGGGAGGGTTACGGTGAAAAACTGTTTTTT.

The chain joins TRBV29-1 to TRBJ1-3; no clear D gene. The germline V gene has CDR1 SQVTM and CDR2 ANQGSEA. The CDR3 runs 12 residues. Trimming pared 4 bases from V and 0 bases from J, leaving 4 bases between. The CDR3 DNA reads as TGCAGCGTTGGCAGCTCTGGAAACACCATATATTTT. It specifies CSVGSSGNTIYF.

The V gene is TRBV5-4, the J gene TRBJ2-7, with 8 bases identical to TRBD2. Germline CDR1 is SGHNT and CDR2 is YYREEE (reference sequence). The trim removed 1 base at V and 4 bases at J, leaving 10 bases unmatched. The CDR3 consists of 16 residues. CDR3 sequence reads: CASSLFQVAGRYEQYF. For the CDR3, the DNA is TGTGCCAGCAGCTTGTTTCAGGTAGCGGGGAGGTACGAGCAGTACTTC.

J is TRBJ2-1 and V is TRBV24-1; weak D call: TRBD1 (5 bases). Germline CDR1 and CDR2: KGHDR and SFDVKD. Trimming stripped 3 bases from V and 7 bases from J, with 9 bases between. This CDR3 contains 13 residues. CDR3: CATSDAGWNEQFF. The DNA for the CDR3 is TGTGCCACCAGTGATGCAGGGTGGAATGAGCAGTTCTTC.

The chain combines TRBV3-1 (or the pseudogene TRBV3-2) with TRBJ1-3; 7 nucleotides match TRBD1. The CDR3 loop spans 19 amino acids. Germline-derived CDR1 and CDR2 are LGHDT and YNNKEL (reference sequence). The V segment lost 3 bases and the J segment 6 bases; nucleotides outside the gene matches: 20. The CDR3 region has the DNA TGTGCCAGCAGCCACCCCGACCATCTACCAGGGGGTGCGGCAAACACCATATATTTT. Translating gives CASSHPDHLPGGAANTIYF.

The chain couples TRBV6-5 to TRBJ2-5, with 9 positions matching TRBD1. The CDR3 totals 14 residues. Germline CDR1 and CDR2: MNHEY and SVGAGI. V was pared by 4 bases and J by 5 bases, with 5 bases of the junction left unmatched. CDR3 in amino acids: CASSWTGVGETQYF. The CDR3 bases are TGTGCCAGCAGTTGGACAGGGGTCGGGGAGACCCAGTACTTC.